This TCR beta chain came from a study of cytomegalovirus exposure and HLA in healthy donors. Points from the study as a whole: As a later analysis showed, a missense DCLRE1C variant was linked to trimming of TCR beta V- and J-genes. More than 150 TCR beta chains were listed as cytomegalovirus-associated.

Per germline, CDR1 GTSNPN and CDR2 SVGIG (reference sequence). J lost 2 bases, V lost 7 bases, and 7 bases had no gene match. This CDR3 contains 14 residues. With regard to this clone: Its matching antigen is unknown.

Primers: 60 Vbeta forward and 13 Jbeta reverse. TCRdb's copy holds only in-frame clones and misses some; the assay was immunoSEQ multiplex PCR. This table holds over 150,000 clones, 70% to 75% found once. V and J are TRBV30 and TRBJ2-3; 9 positions agree with TRBD2. The origin of this receptor is a male donor in good health and CMV-seronegative. The sequenced material came from PBMCs. This CDR3 reads CALTRGGNTDTQYF. Here the CDR3 DNA reads TGTGCCTTAACGCGGGGGGGAAACACAGATACGCAGTATTTT.